This T cell receptor (beta chain) was obtained from a study of blood T cell repertoires in COVID-19. About the research overall: COVID-19 samples from acute and convalescent phases originated in the United States, Italy and Spain. In each case, the material was cDNA or gDNA derived from T cells, B-cell-depleted T cells, or PBMCs.

In the authors' workflow: Nucleated cell number was recorded as an estimate derived from reference gene primer amplification. Measured with immunoSEQ multiplex PCR; TCRdb has only the in-frame clones, and not every one. For V, J and clone size, that table is used; D and trimming come from the DNA. The table includes a few hundred thousand clones, roughly four fifths detected once. The CDR3 loop spans 18 amino acids. J was trimmed by 7 bases and V by 4 bases; bases with no gene match: 11. CDR1 is WNHNN, CDR2 SYGVQD, per germline (reference sequence). The chain has TRBV10-1 and TRBJ2-1; 15 nucleotides agree with TRBD2. This sequence originates from a woman between 18 and 30 years old with acute or convalescent COVID-19. The specimen was peripheral blood. The CDR3 region is CASSGAGTSGRLWNEQFF. CDR3 sequence (DNA): TGCGCCAGCAGTGGGGCCGGGACTAGCGGGAGGTTGTGGAATGAGCAGTTCTTC.